This T cell receptor beta chain was retrieved from a study of cytomegalovirus exposure and HLA in healthy donors. The study's findings and limits: A later analysis associated 16,000 or so TCR beta sequences with HLA alleles at a 0.05 false discovery rate. The authors listed around 150 TCR beta chains as cytomegalovirus-associated. Confirmation in vitro established that three CMV-associated chains were specific for CMV antigens. What a later analysis showed was that several of the most significant clusters appeared linked to common viral pathogens.

Trimming removed 5 bases at V and 5 bases at J, with 12 bases between. Germline values: CDR1 MNHEY, CDR2 SVGAGI. The length of the CDR3 is 13 residues. Worth noting for this clone: The antigen remains undetermined.

In the PCR, 60 Vbeta and 13 Jbeta primers were used. Profiling relied on immunoSEQ multiplex PCR, and the TCRdb table lists in-frame clones only, not all of them. The sample lists roughly 100,000 clones, 65% to 75% seen once, with roughly 11% in the top ten. Sequencing was performed on PBMCs. The chain links TRBV6-5 to TRBJ2-5, with D perhaps TRBD2 (7 bases). The clonotype was recovered from a man in his forties or fifties in good health and CMV-seropositive. The CDR3 bases are TGTGCCAGCAGTAGGGGGGGCTGGGAGACCCAGTACTTC. Translating it yields CASSRGGWETQYF.